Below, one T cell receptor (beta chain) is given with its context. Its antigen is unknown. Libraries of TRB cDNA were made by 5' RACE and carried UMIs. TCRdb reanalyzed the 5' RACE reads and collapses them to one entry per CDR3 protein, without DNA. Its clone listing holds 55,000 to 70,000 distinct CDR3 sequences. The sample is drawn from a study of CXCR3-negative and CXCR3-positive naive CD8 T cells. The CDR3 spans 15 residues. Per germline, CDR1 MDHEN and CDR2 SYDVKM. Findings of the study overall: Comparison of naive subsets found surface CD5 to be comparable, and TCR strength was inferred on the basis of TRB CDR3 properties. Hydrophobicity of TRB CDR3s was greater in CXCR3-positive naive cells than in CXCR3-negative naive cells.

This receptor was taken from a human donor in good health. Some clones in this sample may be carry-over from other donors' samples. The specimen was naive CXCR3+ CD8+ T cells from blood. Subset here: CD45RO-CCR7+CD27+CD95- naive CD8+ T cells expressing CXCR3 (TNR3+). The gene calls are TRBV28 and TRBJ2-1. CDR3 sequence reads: CASSLGLDSYNEQFF.